This T cell receptor beta chain was observed in a study of Ad26.COV2.S vaccination and SARS-CoV-2 variants. The study's findings and limits: Higher spike-specific TCR breadth was found in vaccine recipients than in placebo recipients. Reported findings describe substantial breadth in spike-specific CD8+ and CD4+ T cell responses following vaccination.

Treatment reported: over 15 received Ad26.COV2.S at low or high dose, single or two shots; about 5 received placebo; per-sample allocation not given. Each sample was drawn 63 days after the first injection (of vaccine or placebo). The donor's status was that of an adult aged 18-55 years in Boston. It was Wuhan-strain SARS-CoV-2 spike that the Ad26 vaccine vector expressed. Comments on this clone: What it binds is not known.

Germline CDR1 reads SGHNT; CDR2 reads YENEEA. The CDR3 length is 18 residues. J lost 1 base, V lost 5 bases, and 12 bases had no gene match. This table comes from immunoSEQ multiplex PCR, and its TCRdb copy is limited to in-frame clones, with some not included. The data contain hundreds of thousands of clones, around nine tenths of them seen just once; the ten biggest clones take up 3.4%. Sequenced here: peripheral blood, sampled in a trial of Ad26.COV2.S vaccine versus placebo. The V gene is TRBV11-3, the J gene TRBJ2-3; TRBD2 matches 10 bases. This sequence was found in a person between 18 and 65 years old who received the Ad26.COV2.S COVID-19 vaccine or a placebo. The CDR3 DNA reads as TGTGCCAGCAGCGAAAGAGGACTAGCGGTCTCGGGCACAGATACGCAGTATTTT. It yields the protein CASSERGLAVSGTDTQYF.